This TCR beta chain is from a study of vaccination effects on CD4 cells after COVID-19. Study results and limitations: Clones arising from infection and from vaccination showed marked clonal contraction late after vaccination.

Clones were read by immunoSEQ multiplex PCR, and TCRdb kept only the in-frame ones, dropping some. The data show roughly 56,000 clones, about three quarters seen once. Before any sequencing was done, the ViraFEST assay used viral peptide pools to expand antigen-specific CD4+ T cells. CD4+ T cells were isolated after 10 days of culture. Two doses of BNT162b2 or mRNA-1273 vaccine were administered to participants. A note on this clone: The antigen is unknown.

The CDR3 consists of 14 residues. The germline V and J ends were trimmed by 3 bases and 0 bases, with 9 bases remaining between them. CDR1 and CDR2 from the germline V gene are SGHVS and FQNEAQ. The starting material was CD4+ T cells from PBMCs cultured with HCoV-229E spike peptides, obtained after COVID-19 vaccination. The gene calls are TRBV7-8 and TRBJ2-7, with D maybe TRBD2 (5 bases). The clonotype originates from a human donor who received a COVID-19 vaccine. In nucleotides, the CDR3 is TGTGCCAGCAGCTTTGGGAGCAACTCCTACGAGCAGTACGTC. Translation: CASSFGSNSYEQYV.